The 13 T cell receptor beta chains listed next were all sequenced from one sample in a study of T-cell reconstitution after alpha-beta-depleted transplantation in children. Preparation of the TCRbeta library involved a method that used unique molecular identifiers. TCRdb called the PCR reads again in MiXCR, with one record for every CDR3 protein. The sample carries 200,000 or so distinct CDR3 sequences, approximately 6.9% recorded once. The source was PBMCs, collected before TCRalphabeta/CD19-depleted stem cell transplant. These TCRs come from a boy aged 2 to 10 with acute lymphoblastic leukemia, due to receive a stem cell transplant.

This clonotype appeared a few times. The J gene is TRBJ2-3, the V gene TRBV7-3; 8 nucleotides align to TRBD2. Germline CDR1 SGHTA, CDR2 FQGTGA. The V and J ends lost 2 bases and 2 bases, in that order; junction bases with no gene match: 6. CDR3 length: 16 residues. DNA for the CDR3: TGTGCCAGCAGCTTATTCGGGGGGGGTACCACAGATACGCAGTATTTT. This gives the protein CASSLFGGGTTDTQYF. The whole variable domain, filled in from reference TRBV7-3 and TRBJ2-3, reads GAGVSQTPSNKVTEKGKYVELRCDPISGHTALYWYRQSLGQGPEFLIYFQGTGAADDSGLPNDRFFAVRPEGSVSTLKIQRTERGDSAVYLCASSLFGGGTTDTQYFGPGTRLTVL.

This clonotype was detected ten times or more. V usage is TRBV28 and J usage is TRBJ2-1; a possible D gene is TRBD1 (6 bases). The germline V and J ends were trimmed by 3 bases and 12 bases, with 21 bases remaining between them. CDR3 length: 15 residues. Germline V gene lookup returns CDR1 MDHEN and CDR2 SYDVKM. The DNA for the CDR3 is TGTGCCAGCAGTTTCCGGGACACAATAGGACAAGGGCAGTTCTTC. Protein sequence: CASSFRDTIGQGQFF. Supplemented by reference TRBV28 and TRBJ2-1, the full variable domain reads DVKVTQSSRYLVKRTGEKVFLECVQDMDHENMFWYRQDPGLGLRLIYFSYDVKMKEKGDIPEGYSVSREKKERFSLILESASTNQTSMYLCASSFRDTIGQGQFFGPGTRLTVL.

This clonotype occurred many times. V gene TRBV5-5 combines with J gene TRBJ2-1, with TRBD2 matching over 12 bases. This CDR3 spans 15 amino acids. From germline, CDR1 is SGHKS and CDR2 YYEKEE (reference sequence). V dropped 3 bases and J dropped 6; count of bases not matched to a gene: 4. The chain's CDR3 is CASSSAGLAGNEQFF. The CDR3 DNA reads TGTGCCAGCAGCTCGGCGGGACTAGCGGGCAATGAGCAGTTCTTC.

As for this clonotype: Possible read error: a much larger clone is one base away. The chain combines TRBV4-2 with TRBJ2-1; TRBD2 matches 7 bases. Germline lookup yields CDR1 LGHNA and CDR2 YNFKEQ. The CDR3 contains 15 residues. CDR3 loop: CARSPGGTSYNEQFF. DNA for the CDR3: TGTGCCAGGAGCCCCGGGGGGACGTCCTACAATGAGCAGTTCTTC.

This clonotype rates as medium-sized. The rearrangement links TRBV20-1 to TRBJ2-3, with D unresolved. The CDR3 totals 14 residues. From germline, CDR1 is DFQATT and CDR2 SNEGSKA (reference sequence). V lost 3 bases, J lost 0 bases, and 10 bases lay in between. For the CDR3, the DNA is TGCAGTGCTAGCGATCCGAGAAGCACAGATACGCAGTATTTT. Translating gives CSASDPRSTDTQYF.

This clonotype was picked up many times. The rearrangement joins TRBV9 to TRBJ2-2; TRBD2 agrees at 9 bases. The length of the CDR3 is 17 residues. With V trimmed by 0 bases and J by 4 bases, 7 bases remained unmatched. The germline gives CDR1 SGDLS, CDR2 YYNGEE. CDR3 residues: CASSVADSGGITGELFF. CDR3 in DNA: TGTGCCAGCAGCGTAGCAGATAGCGGGGGCATCACCGGGGAGCTGTTTTTT.

In the case of this clonotype: This likely comes from a read error, as the CDR3 has no conserved phenylalanine or tryptophan at its end. The chain joins TRBV20-1 to TRBJ1-6, with D maybe TRBD1 (5 bases). Germline assignment: CDR1 DFQATT and CDR2 SNEGSKA (reference sequence). The length of the CDR3 is 20 residues. Trimming stripped 2 bases from V and 0 bases from J, with 23 bases between. The CDR3 region has the DNA TGCAGTGCTAGAATTTCTACAGGCGTTCTGGGGAGCTCCTATAATTCACCCCTCCACTAT. Its translation: CSARISTGVLGSSYNSPLHY.

This clonotype was recorded a few times. The CDR3 protein is CSAKAGHNYGYTF. DNA for the CDR3: TGCAGTGCTAAAGCGGGCCATAACTATGGCTACACCTTC. V is TRBV20-1 and J is TRBJ1-2, with D uncertain. CDR3 length: 13 residues. Germline-derived CDR1 and CDR2 are DFQATT and SNEGSKA (reference sequence). The V end lost 4 bases, the J end lost 1 base, and 10 bases lay between the germline ends.

The rearrangement links TRBV7-9 to TRBJ2-1, with unresolved D. Trimming left V 5 bases short and J 0 bases short, with 14 bases between. Germline V CDR1 and CDR2: SEHNR, FQNEAQ (reference sequence). The CDR3 spans 16 residues. In DNA, the CDR3 is TGTGCCAGCAGCCCGCCCCCGGGTAGCTCCTACAATGAGCAGTTCTTC. This sequence encodes CASSPPPGSSYNEQFF.

This clonotype came up many times. V usage is TRBV11-2 and J usage is TRBJ2-1; TRBD1 might be the D (5 bases). The CDR3 spans 19 residues. Trimming cost V 2 bases and J 0 bases, with 20 bases left between them. The germline V gene has CDR1 SGHAT and CDR2 FQNNGV. Here the CDR3 reads CASSLNGVRRTHSYNEQFF. CDR3 coding DNA: TGTGCCAGCAGCTTAAATGGCGTTCGGCGGACACACTCCTACAATGAGCAGTTCTTC.

This clonotype was counted ten times or more. V and J are TRBV28 and TRBJ1-1; D remains ambiguous. CDR1 is MDHEN and CDR2 is SYDVKM in the germline V gene. The CDR3 spans 12 residues. Between the trimmed V and J ends, which lost 10 bases and 6 bases, there was a span of 15 bases. The CDR3 bases are TGTGCCACCATTGGATCTGTCCCTGAAGCTTTCTTT. This gives the protein CATIGSVPEAFF.

The chain carries TRBV7-8 and TRBJ2-3; D ambiguous. Trimming removed 4 bases from V and 2 bases from J, with 10 bases in between. Germline CDR1 and CDR2: SGHVS and FQNEAQ. The length of the CDR3 is 14 residues. The CDR3 loop reads CASSSRSNTDTQYF. As DNA, the CDR3 is TGTGCCAGCAGCTCGAGATCTAACACAGATACGCAGTATTTT.

This clonotype has ten or more counts. The chain recombines TRBV28 with TRBJ1-2; D call uncertain. Trimming left V 5 bases short and J 2 bases short, with 12 bases between. CDR3 length equals 14 residues. Per germline, CDR1 MDHEN and CDR2 SYDVKM. The CDR3, as DNA: TGTGCCAGCAGTAGCGCGTACAGAAACTATGGCTACACCTTC. It yields the protein CASSSAYRNYGYTF.